A selection of T cell receptor beta chains follows, all from one sample in a study of blood T cell repertoires in COVID-19. Repertoires were generated with immunoSEQ multiplex PCR, while TCRdb's copy carries only in-frame clones and drops some. The repertoire has around 46,000 clones, approximately 83% of them found once; the top ten carry roughly three fifths. The sequencing sample was made of peripheral blood. The receptor source for this set is a man between 65 and 85 years old with acute or convalescent COVID-19. Both conserved end residues are part of each CDR3. A D gene is named only where the DNA matches it firmly. Not every row has a clone size; where given, it reads once, few, many or a size class.

J gene	V gene	D gene	clone size	CDR3 protein	CDR3 DNA
TRBJ1-6	TRBV9	.	few	CASSVNRGNSPLHF	TGTGCCAGCAGCGTAAATAGGGGGAATTCACCCCTCCACTTT
TRBJ1-2	TRBV5-1	TRBD1	once	CASSLQPAGTVNGYTF	TGCGCCAGCAGCTTACAACCCGCGGGGACAGTCAATGGCTACACCTTC
TRBJ2-3	TRBV5-1	.	.	CASSGVTGASTDTQYF	TGCGCCAGCAGCGGGGTCACTGGGGCTAGCACAGATACGCAGTATTTT
TRBJ1-1	TRBV2	.	.	CASSEEGGGNAFF	TGTGCCAGCAGTGAGGAGGGGGGGGGAAACGCTTTCTTT
TRBJ2-5	TRBV3-1/TRBV3-2	.	few	CASSLPTGVETQYF	TGTGCCAGCAGCCTTCCGACAGGCGTGGAGACCCAGTACTTC
TRBJ2-1	TRBV7-2	TRBD2	.	CASSLARLAGGYEQFF	TGTGCCAGCAGCTTAGCCCGACTAGCGGGAGGTTATGAGCAGTTCTTC
TRBJ2-1	TRBV27	TRBD2	.	CASSLETSGNEQFF	TGTGCCAGCAGTTTGGAGACTAGCGGCAATGAGCAGTTCTTC
TRBJ2-4	TRBV7-2	TRBD2	.	CASSVPGLAGGRDIQYF	TGTGCCAGCAGCGTGCCGGGACTAGCGGGAGGGAGGGACATTCAGTACTTC
TRBJ1-4	TRBV19	.	.	CASSAGDNEKLFF	TGTGCCAGTAGTGCGGGGGATAATGAAAAACTGTTTTTT
TRBJ2-1	TRBV6-5	.	.	CASRQGQSSYNEQFF	TGTGCCAGCAGGCAAGGACAGAGCTCCTACAATGAGCAGTTCTTC
TRBJ2-5	TRBV18	TRBD2	.	CASSSGLAGQETQYF	TGTGCCAGCTCTTCCGGACTAGCGGGGCAAGAGACCCAGTACTTC
TRBJ2-1	TRBV9	.	.	CASSVDEGDNEQFF	TGTGCCAGCAGCGTAGACGAGGGCGACAATGAGCAGTTCTTC
TRBJ2-5	TRBV7-3	TRBD1	.	CASSSGTGKETQYF	TGTGCCAGCAGCTCCGGGACAGGCAAAGAGACCCAGTACTTC
TRBJ2-3	TRBV10-3	TRBD2	.	CAISDFGTSGPTDTQYF	TGTGCCATCAGTGATTTCGGGACTAGCGGGCCCACAGATACGCAGTATTTT
TRBJ1-1	TRBV11-2	TRBD1	few	CASSLQFGQARTEAFF	TGTGCCAGCAGCTTACAATTCGGACAGGCTCGGACTGAAGCTTTCTTT
TRBJ1-6	TRBV19	TRBD1	.	CASSSSTGGQNSPLHF	TGTGCCAGTAGTTCGTCGACAGGGGGCCAAAATTCACCCCTCCACTTT
TRBJ2-1	TRBV7-2	.	.	CASSRGQFNEQFF	TGTGCCAGCAGCCGCGGACAGTTCAATGAGCAGTTCTTC
TRBJ2-2	TRBV9	TRBD1	.	CASSATGDPNTGELFF	TGTGCCAGCAGCGCCACAGGGGACCCAAACACCGGGGAGCTGTTTTTT
TRBJ1-1	TRBV9	.	.	CASSYNTGSEAFF	TGTGCCAGCAGCTATAACACAGGATCTGAAGCTTTCTTT